A selection of T cell receptor beta chains follows, all from one sample in a study of blood T cell repertoires in COVID-19. The method was immunoSEQ multiplex PCR; TCRdb's version includes in-frame clones alone and lacks a portion of them. Among fewer than 250,000 clones, over 75% were seen once, and the ten largest hold 9.5% to 15%. Specimen: peripheral blood. The receptors were sampled from a woman in her forties or fifties with acute or convalescent COVID-19. CDR3s include the opening cysteine and the closing phenylalanine or tryptophan. Each record gives: D gene, V gene, clone size, J gene, CDR3 DNA, CDR3 protein. D genes are given only for firm matches. Size tells how often a clone was seen (once, few, many) or the class of an expanded clone, and some rows leave it out.

d_call: .; v_call: TRBV19; clone_size: .; j_call: TRBJ2-6; cdr3_nt: TGTGCCAGTAGTTTGGCGGTTACTGGGGCCAACGTCCTGACTTTC; cdr3_aa: CASSLAVTGANVLTF
d_call: .; v_call: TRBV11-2; clone_size: .; j_call: TRBJ1-1; cdr3_nt: TGTGCCAGCAGCCTCGGGTTGAACACTGAAGCTTTCTTT; cdr3_aa: CASSLGLNTEAFF
d_call: TRBD1; v_call: TRBV24-1; clone_size: .; j_call: TRBJ2-5; cdr3_nt: TGTGCCACCAGTGATGCCCAGGGGGTCCAAGAGACCCAGTACTTC; cdr3_aa: CATSDAQGVQETQYF
d_call: TRBD1; v_call: TRBV10-3; clone_size: .; j_call: TRBJ1-1; cdr3_nt: TGTGCCATCAGTGGGGGCCCCGGACAGGGGGCGAACACTGAAGCTTTCTTT; cdr3_aa: CAISGGPGQGANTEAFF
d_call: .; v_call: TRBV4-1; clone_size: .; j_call: TRBJ1-1; cdr3_nt: TGCGCCAGCAGCCCCTTGGCCCATGAGGGGAACACTGAAGCTTTCTTT; cdr3_aa: CASSPLAHEGNTEAFF
d_call: TRBD1; v_call: TRBV19; clone_size: .; j_call: TRBJ1-1; cdr3_nt: TGTGCCAGTAGTATGGGGACAGGGGGATCGGGCACTGAAGCTTTCTTT; cdr3_aa: CASSMGTGGSGTEAFF
d_call: TRBD1; v_call: TRBV5-6; clone_size: .; j_call: TRBJ1-2; cdr3_nt: TGTGCCAGCAGCTTCGGGACAGGGGGCGGGAATGGCTACACCTTC; cdr3_aa: CASSFGTGGGNGYTF
d_call: TRBD1; v_call: TRBV28; clone_size: .; j_call: TRBJ2-7; cdr3_nt: TGTGCCAGCAGTCAACTATTGGGACAGGGGATCTACGAGCAGTACTTC; cdr3_aa: CASSQLLGQGIYEQYF
d_call: .; v_call: TRBV2; clone_size: once; j_call: TRBJ1-4; cdr3_nt: TGTGCCAGCAGTGCACGCATCGGTGAAAAACTGTTTTTT; cdr3_aa: CASSARIGEKLFF
d_call: TRBD2; v_call: TRBV3-1/TRBV3-2; clone_size: .; j_call: TRBJ2-2; cdr3_nt: TGTGCCAGCAGCCAAGTCTTCAGCGGGAAAAGGAAGGACACCGGGGAGCTGTTTTTT; cdr3_aa: CASSQVFSGKRKDTGELFF
d_call: TRBD2; v_call: TRBV13; clone_size: .; j_call: TRBJ2-3; cdr3_nt: TGTGCCAGCAGCACCCGACGGACTAGCGGGGGCACAGATACGCAGTATTTT; cdr3_aa: CASSTRRTSGGTDTQYF
d_call: .; v_call: TRBV19; clone_size: .; j_call: TRBJ1-5; cdr3_nt: TGTGCCAGTAGTCCGTCGACAGGAGACGTACGGGGTACCTATCGCAATCAGCCCCAGCATTTT; cdr3_aa: CASSPSTGDVRGTYRNQPQHF
d_call: .; v_call: TRBV3-1/TRBV3-2; clone_size: .; j_call: TRBJ2-3; cdr3_nt: TGTGCCAGCAGCCAACCAAGCAGGGGGAGGACAGATACGCAGTATTTT; cdr3_aa: CASSQPSRGRTDTQYF
d_call: TRBD1; v_call: TRBV30; clone_size: .; j_call: TRBJ1-2; cdr3_nt: TGTGCTCGGGGGGACAGGAAAGACTACACCTTC; cdr3_aa: CARGDRKDYTF
d_call: .; v_call: TRBV2; clone_size: .; j_call: TRBJ1-2; cdr3_nt: TGTGCCAGCAGTCTAACCGGGACATATGGCTACACCTTC; cdr3_aa: CASSLTGTYGYTF
d_call: .; v_call: TRBV4-2; clone_size: few; j_call: TRBJ1-5; cdr3_nt: TGTGCCAGCAGCCGAGGTAGGGGTGAGCCCCAGCATTTT; cdr3_aa: CASSRGRGEPQHF
d_call: TRBD1; v_call: TRBV18; clone_size: .; j_call: TRBJ1-5; cdr3_nt: TGTGCCAGCTCATTGGACAGGTTCAATCAGCCCCAGCATTTT; cdr3_aa: CASSLDRFNQPQHF
d_call: .; v_call: TRBV3-1/TRBV3-2; clone_size: few; j_call: TRBJ2-7; cdr3_nt: TGTGCCAGCAGCCACGCCGGACAGAGGTACGAGCAGTACTTC; cdr3_aa: CASSHAGQRYEQYF
d_call: TRBD1; v_call: TRBV5-4; clone_size: once; j_call: TRBJ2-2; cdr3_nt: TGTGCCAGCAGCTCCGGCCAAAATACAGGGGACACCGGGGAGCTGTTTTTT; cdr3_aa: CASSSGQNTGDTGELFF
d_call: TRBD2; v_call: TRBV13; clone_size: .; j_call: TRBJ2-2; cdr3_nt: TGTGCCAGCAGCCCGCAGGGGCGGGAGGGCCGCGGGGGCACCGGGGAGCTGTTTTTT; cdr3_aa: CASSPQGREGRGGTGELFF
d_call: .; v_call: TRBV6-1; clone_size: .; j_call: TRBJ1-5; cdr3_nt: TGTGCCAGCAGTGAAGGTCAATTGGATAGGGAGGGACGCCAGCCCCAGCATTTT; cdr3_aa: CASSEGQLDREGRQPQHF
d_call: .; v_call: TRBV19; clone_size: .; j_call: TRBJ1-2; cdr3_nt: TGTGCCAGTAGTATAGACTCGGGTCCTACTTATGGCTACACCTTC; cdr3_aa: CASSIDSGPTYGYTF
d_call: .; v_call: TRBV2; clone_size: .; j_call: TRBJ1-2; cdr3_nt: TGTGCCAGCAGTGAAGGTCCTCCCTACACCTTC; cdr3_aa: CASSEGPPYTF
d_call: .; v_call: TRBV19; clone_size: .; j_call: TRBJ2-7; cdr3_nt: TGTGCCAGTAGTACACTGACAGGAGAGCAGTACTTC; cdr3_aa: CASSTLTGEQYF
d_call: TRBD1; v_call: TRBV2; clone_size: .; j_call: TRBJ1-6; cdr3_nt: TGTGCCAGCAGAACACAGGGGGCCATGAATAATTCACCCCTCCACTTT; cdr3_aa: CASRTQGAMNNSPLHF
d_call: TRBD1; v_call: TRBV9; clone_size: .; j_call: TRBJ2-2; cdr3_nt: TGTGCCAGCAGCGATGGGACAGGGGGCAACACCGGGGAGCTGTTTTTT; cdr3_aa: CASSDGTGGNTGELFF
d_call: TRBD1; v_call: TRBV24-1; clone_size: .; j_call: TRBJ2-5; cdr3_nt: TGTGCCACCAGTGATGCAACAGGGGCGGAGGAGACCCAGTACTTC; cdr3_aa: CATSDATGAEETQYF
d_call: .; v_call: TRBV4-1; clone_size: .; j_call: TRBJ2-3; cdr3_nt: TGCGCCAGCAGCCAAGTGATGGGACAAAGCACAGATACGCAGTATTTT; cdr3_aa: CASSQVMGQSTDTQYF
d_call: TRBD1; v_call: TRBV28; clone_size: .; j_call: TRBJ1-5; cdr3_nt: TGTGCCAGCAGTTTCTGGACAGGGGGCCTTAGCAATCAGCCCCAGCATTTT; cdr3_aa: CASSFWTGGLSNQPQHF
d_call: TRBD1; v_call: TRBV28; clone_size: .; j_call: TRBJ2-3; cdr3_nt: TGTGCCAGCAGTTTTACAGGGGGAAGGAGCACAGATACGCAGTATTTT; cdr3_aa: CASSFTGGRSTDTQYF
d_call: .; v_call: TRBV27; clone_size: .; j_call: TRBJ1-5; cdr3_nt: TGTGCCAGCAGTCCCCCGGGGGGGAATCAGCCCCAGCATTTT; cdr3_aa: CASSPPGGNQPQHF
d_call: .; v_call: TRBV6-1; clone_size: .; j_call: TRBJ1-2; cdr3_nt: TGTGCCAGCAGTGAATTGGGGGCGCGATATGGCTACACCTTC; cdr3_aa: CASSELGARYGYTF
d_call: .; v_call: TRBV20-1; clone_size: .; j_call: TRBJ2-5; cdr3_nt: TGCAGTAATCAGGACCAAGAGACCCAGTACTTC; cdr3_aa: CSNQDQETQYF
d_call: .; v_call: TRBV11-2; clone_size: few; j_call: TRBJ2-7; cdr3_nt: TGTGCCAGCAGCTTTAGCGGTCCCTACGAGCAGTACTTC; cdr3_aa: CASSFSGPYEQYF
d_call: .; v_call: TRBV5-1; clone_size: .; j_call: TRBJ2-5; cdr3_nt: TGCGCCAGCAGCTTGGTAACTTATGGGACCCAGTACTTC; cdr3_aa: CASSLVTYGTQYF
d_call: .; v_call: TRBV6-6; clone_size: .; j_call: TRBJ2-2; cdr3_nt: TGTGCCAGCAGTTACTTTGGAGGCACCGGGGAGCTGTTTTTT; cdr3_aa: CASSYFGGTGELFF
d_call: .; v_call: TRBV18; clone_size: once; j_call: TRBJ2-2; cdr3_nt: TGTGCCAGCTCATCCTCGGGTGGCTCGAACACCGGGGAGCTGTTTTTT; cdr3_aa: CASSSSGGSNTGELFF
d_call: TRBD1; v_call: TRBV4-1; clone_size: .; j_call: TRBJ1-4; cdr3_nt: TGCGCCAGCAGCCAACCTGACAGGGGGCGACCTGAAAAACTGTTTTTT; cdr3_aa: CASSQPDRGRPEKLFF
d_call: .; v_call: TRBV5-4; clone_size: .; j_call: TRBJ2-7; cdr3_nt: TGTGCCAGCAGCTCGGACAGAGCTTACTACGAGCAGTACTTC; cdr3_aa: CASSSDRAYYEQYF